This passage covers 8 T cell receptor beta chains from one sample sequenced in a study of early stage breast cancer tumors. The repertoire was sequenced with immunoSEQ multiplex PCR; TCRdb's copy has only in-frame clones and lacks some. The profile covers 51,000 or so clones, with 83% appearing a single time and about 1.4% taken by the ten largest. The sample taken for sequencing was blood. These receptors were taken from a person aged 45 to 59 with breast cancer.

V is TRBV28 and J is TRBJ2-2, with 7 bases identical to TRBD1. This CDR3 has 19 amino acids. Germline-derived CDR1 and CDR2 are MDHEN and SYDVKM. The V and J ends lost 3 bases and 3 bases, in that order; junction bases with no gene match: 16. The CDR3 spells CASSFPLRPGQIDTGELFF. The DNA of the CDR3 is TGTGCCAGCAGTTTCCCCCTTAGGCCGGGACAGATAGACACCGGGGAGCTGTTTTTT.

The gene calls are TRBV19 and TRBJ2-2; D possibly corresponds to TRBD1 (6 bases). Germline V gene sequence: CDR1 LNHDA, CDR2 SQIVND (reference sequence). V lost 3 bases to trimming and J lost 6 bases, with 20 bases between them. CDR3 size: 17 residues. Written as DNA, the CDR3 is TGTGCCAGTAGTATCCTTATCCGAAGCGAGGGGGCCGGGGAGCTGTTTTTT. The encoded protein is CASSILIRSEGAGELFF.

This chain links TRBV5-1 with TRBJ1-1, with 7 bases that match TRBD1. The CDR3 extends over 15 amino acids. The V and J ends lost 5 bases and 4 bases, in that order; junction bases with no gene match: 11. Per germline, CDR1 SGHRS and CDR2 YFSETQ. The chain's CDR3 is CASRLGTAIFTEAFF. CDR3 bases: TGCGCCAGCAGGCTTGGGACAGCTATATTCACTGAAGCTTTCTTT.

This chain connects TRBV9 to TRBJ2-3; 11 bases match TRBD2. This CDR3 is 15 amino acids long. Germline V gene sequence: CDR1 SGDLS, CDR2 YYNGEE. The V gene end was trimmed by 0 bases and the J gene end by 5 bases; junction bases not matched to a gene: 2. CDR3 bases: TGTGCCAGCAGCGTAGGACTAGCGGGGTTAGATACGCAGTATTTT. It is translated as CASSVGLAGLDTQYF. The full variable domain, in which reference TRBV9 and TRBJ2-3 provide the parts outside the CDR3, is DSGVTQTPKHLITATGQRVTLRCSPRSGDLSVYWYQQSLDQGLQFLIQYYNGEERAKGNILERFSAQQFPDLHSELNLSSLELGDSALYFCASSVGLAGLDTQYFGPGTRLTVL.

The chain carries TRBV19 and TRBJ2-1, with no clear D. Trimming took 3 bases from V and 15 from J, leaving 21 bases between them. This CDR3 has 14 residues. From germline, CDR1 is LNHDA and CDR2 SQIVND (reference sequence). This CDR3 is CASSMGYTGSPGFF. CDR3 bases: TGTGCCAGTAGTATGGGGTACACCGGGTCGCCGGGGTTCTTC.

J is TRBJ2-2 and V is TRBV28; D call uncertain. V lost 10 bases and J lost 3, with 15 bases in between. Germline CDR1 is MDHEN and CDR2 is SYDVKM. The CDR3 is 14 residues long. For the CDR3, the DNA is TGTGCCATCCTACCGAGTCCAGACACCGGGGAGCTGTTTTTT. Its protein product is CAILPSPDTGELFF.

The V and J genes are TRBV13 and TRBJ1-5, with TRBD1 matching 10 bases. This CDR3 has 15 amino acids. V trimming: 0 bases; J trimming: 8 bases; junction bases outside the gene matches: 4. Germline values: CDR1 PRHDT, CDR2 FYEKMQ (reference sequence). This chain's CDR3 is CASSLGGQGPKPQHF. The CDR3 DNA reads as TGTGCCAGCAGCTTAGGGGGACAGGGGCCAAAGCCCCAGCATTTT. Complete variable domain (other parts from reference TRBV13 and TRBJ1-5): AAGVIQSPRHLIKEKRETATLKCYPIPRHDTVYWYQQGPGQDPQFLISFYEKMQSDKGSIPDRFSAQQFSDYHSELNMSSLELGDSALYFCASSLGGQGPKPQHFGDGTRLSIL.

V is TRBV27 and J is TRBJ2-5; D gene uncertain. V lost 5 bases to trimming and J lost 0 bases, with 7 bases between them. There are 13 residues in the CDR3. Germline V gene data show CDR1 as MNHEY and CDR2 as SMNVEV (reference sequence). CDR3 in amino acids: CASSVGYQETQYF. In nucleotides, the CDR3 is TGTGCCAGCAGTGTGGGGTACCAAGAGACCCAGTACTTC.